The 7 T cell receptor beta chains below all came from one sample that was sequenced in a study of blood T cell repertoires in COVID-19. Assay used: immunoSEQ multiplex PCR; TCRdb lists only in-frame clones, some missing. The sample holds under 200,000 clones, over 75% seen once. The sequencing input was peripheral blood. These receptors came from a man aged 50-59 years with acute or convalescent COVID-19.

The CDR3 DNA is TGCGCCAGCAGCTTTGGGGGGGTGACGAGCACCGGGGAGCTGTTTTTT. It codes for CASSFGGVTSTGELFF. This chain links TRBV5-1 with TRBJ2-2, with 7 bases identical to TRBD2. CDR1 is SGHRS, CDR2 YFSETQ, per germline. This CDR3 spans 16 amino acids. V gave up 2 bases and J gave up 4 bases; unmatched junction bases: 8.

V usage is TRBV9 and J usage is TRBJ1-5, with TRBD1 identical over 8 bases. The V gene's germline CDR1 is SGDLS and CDR2 YYNGEE. CDR3 size: 12 residues. V dropped 7 bases and J dropped 7; count of bases not matched to a gene: 4. DNA for the CDR3: TGTGCCAGCGGGGCAGGGGGCCAGCCCCAGCATTTT. Translated, it gives CASGAGGQPQHF.

The chain joins TRBV6-5 to TRBJ1-2; D gene ambiguous. This CDR3 has 15 residues. V was trimmed by 3 bases and J by 0 bases, leaving 11 bases between them. Germline loops: CDR1 MNHEY, CDR2 SVGAGI. The CDR3 DNA reads as TGTGCCAGCAGTTATTATGCGGGATCTAACTATGGCTACACCTTC. Its protein is CASSYYAGSNYGYTF.

The chain links TRBV28 to TRBJ1-4; 9 bases are a match to TRBD1. CDR1 MDHEN and CDR2 SYDVKM come from the germline V gene. J lost 10 bases, V lost 7 bases, and 7 bases had no gene match. This CDR3 contains 13 residues. The CDR3 is CASTRDRVGKLFF. Written as DNA, the CDR3 is TGTGCCAGCACCAGGGACAGGGTCGGAAAACTGTTTTTT.

The rearrangement links TRBV18 to TRBJ2-5, with a tentative D call TRBD1 (5 bases). Germline V gene data show CDR1 as KGHSH and CDR2 as LQKENI. V was clipped by 1 base and J by 4 bases, with 10 bases between them. This CDR3 has 14 residues. The chain's CDR3 is CASSPLRTGETQYF. The CDR3 DNA sequence: TGTGCCAGCTCACCACTCCGCACAGGAGAGACCCAGTACTTC.

The chain joins TRBV30 to TRBJ1-1, with 8 positions matching TRBD1. V shed 0 bases and J 11 bases; nucleotides not matched to a gene: 8. This CDR3 comprises 13 residues. Germline CDR1 and CDR2: GTSNPN and SVGIG (reference sequence). The CDR3 protein is CAWSVLEGDRAFF. CDR3 in DNA: TGTGCCTGGAGTGTACTGGAGGGGGACAGGGCTTTCTTT.

This rearrangement joins TRBV25-1 to TRBJ1-3; possible D gene TRBD1, 5 bases. The CDR3 extends over 16 amino acids. V gave up 0 bases and J gave up 0 bases, with 9 bases separating them. CDR1 is MGHDK and CDR2 is SYGVNS in the germline V gene. This CDR3 reads CASSEYAGLSGNTIYF. As DNA, the CDR3 is TGTGCCAGCAGTGAATATGCAGGGCTCTCTGGAAACACCATATATTTT.